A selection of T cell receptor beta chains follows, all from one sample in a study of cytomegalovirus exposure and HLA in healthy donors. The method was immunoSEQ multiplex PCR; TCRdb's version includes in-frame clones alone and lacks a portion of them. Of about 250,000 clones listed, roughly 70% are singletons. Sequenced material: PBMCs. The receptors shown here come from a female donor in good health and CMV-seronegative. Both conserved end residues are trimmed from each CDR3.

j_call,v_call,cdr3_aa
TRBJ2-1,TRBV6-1,ASSELAGGYNEQF
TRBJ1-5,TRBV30,AWSVGQGNQPQH
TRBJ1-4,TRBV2,ASSEGGQTHRSLSEKLF
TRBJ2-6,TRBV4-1,ASRNTGTGGSGANVLT
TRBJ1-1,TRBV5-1,ASSVDSLNTEAF
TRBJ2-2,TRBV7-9,ASSSRGSGELF
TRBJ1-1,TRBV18,ASSPYESTEAF
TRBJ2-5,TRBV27,ASSQVPRRQGAPRETQY
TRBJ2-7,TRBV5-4,ASSLGREGEQY
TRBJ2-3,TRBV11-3,ASSLRGYGDTQY
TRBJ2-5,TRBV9,ASSVARVAEETQY
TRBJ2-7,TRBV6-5,ASSRGRADEQY
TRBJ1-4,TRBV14,ASSQGGWEEKLF
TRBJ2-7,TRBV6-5,ASSPGSSYEQY
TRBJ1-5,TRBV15,ATSRARRDQPQH
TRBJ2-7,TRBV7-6,ASSSQGLLYEQY
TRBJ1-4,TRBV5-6,ASSLGGFEKLF
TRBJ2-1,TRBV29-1,SVERRTSGWQRPLNEQF
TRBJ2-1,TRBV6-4,ASSDSTSGFPNEQF
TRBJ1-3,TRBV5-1,ASSLLSRGQGEGNTIY
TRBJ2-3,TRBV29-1,SIRGGPRDTQY
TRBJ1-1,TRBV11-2,ASSLGWQASNTEAF
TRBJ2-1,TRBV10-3,AISGGGNEQF
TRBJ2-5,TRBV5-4,ASSLGLAGVGETQY
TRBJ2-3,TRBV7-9,ASSRTGGLGTDTQY
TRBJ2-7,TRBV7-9,ASSLTGSLSYEQY
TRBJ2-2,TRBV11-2,ASSPNMGQRGDTGELF
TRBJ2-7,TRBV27,ASSLGGIGEQY
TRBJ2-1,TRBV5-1,ASSSLAASSYNEQF
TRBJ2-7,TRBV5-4,ASSFSVAGENEQY
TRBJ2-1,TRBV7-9,ASSLKWTRGSNEQF
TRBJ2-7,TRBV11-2,ASRPSGNYEQY
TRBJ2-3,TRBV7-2,ASSLAPTSGTDTQY
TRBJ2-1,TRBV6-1,ASSEWVNGGDRDNEQF
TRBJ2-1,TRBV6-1,AATKADWSYNEQF
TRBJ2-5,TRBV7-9,ASSLTGGWEETQY
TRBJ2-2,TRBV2,ASSGDTGELF
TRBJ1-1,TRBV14,ASSQARKGGAAEAF
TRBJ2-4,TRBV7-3,ASTEGVKNIQY
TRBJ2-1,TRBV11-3,ASSLLTGGGNEQF
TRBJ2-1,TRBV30,AWSGLAAYNEQF
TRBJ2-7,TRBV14,ASSQGQADFYEQY
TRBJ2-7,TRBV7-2,ASSLRLAGGLDEQY
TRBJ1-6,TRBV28,ASTRQGNSPLH
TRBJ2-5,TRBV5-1,ASSLEDGRAQY
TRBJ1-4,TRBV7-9,ASSPGQIPWEKLF
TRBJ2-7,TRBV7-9,ASSSNRLDYYEQY
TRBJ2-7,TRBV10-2,ASSYGTYEQY
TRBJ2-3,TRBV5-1,ASSLAKGTESTDTQY